This T cell receptor (beta chain) was found in a study of T cells in Graves' hyperthyroidism and ophthalmopathy (dated by TCRdb to between 2019 and 2020). Concerning the study at large: Peripheral blood was sampled at the time of initial diagnosis, prior to any treatment. After blood sampling, hyperthyroidism patients were treated with methimazole at a starting dose of 30 mg daily, and ophthalmopathy patients were treated with high-dose intravenous methylprednisolone. According to the paper, TCR Vbeta CDR3 sequencing was carried out on about 140 peripheral blood samples, which came from over 40 ophthalmopathy, some 73 hyperthyroidism and approximately 17 progressor patients. To identify TCR V-J signatures that set the groups apart, the researchers used a discovery cohort of 95 to 100 patients, made up of roughly 40 with Graves' ophthalmopathy and 57 with stable Graves' hyperthyroidism. Thyroid tissue and blood T-cell repertoires from several Graves' hyperthyroidism patients were also compared in the study. The roughly 90 discovery patients were divided at random into training and test sets in a 7:3 ratio. Whether ophthalmopathy could be predicted prospectively was tested in an independent validation cohort made up of 18 hyperthyroidism patients plus 17 patients who later progressed to ophthalmopathy.

Paper-wide results and their limitations: During validation, the model predicted progression to ophthalmopathy a median of about 5.9 months ahead of onset, with roughly 65% sensitivity and under 85% specificity. Ophthalmopathy was separated from stable hyperthyroidism by a 13 V-J signature model, with 87.88% sensitivity and just over 81% specificity obtained in cross-validation and 80%/75% obtained in testing. Sample size was not statistically predetermined, and blinding of investigators to group allocation was not performed. Most expanded thyroid clonotypes (frequency above 0.001) were also detected in blood, a finding suggesting that blood repertoires may reflect thyroid immune responses.

Ten or more counts support this clonotype. The antigen it binds to is not known. Base qualities were left out, and no much larger clone turns up one base away. Hyperthyroidism patients were newly diagnosed, with disease duration under 2 months, and aged 18 to 65 years. Patients with uncontrolled infections, other autoimmune diseases, pregnancy or lactation were excluded. Diagnoses relied on clinical symptoms, serum thyroxine and TRAb, thyroid ultrasound and orbital computed tomography. For progressor patients, blood was drawn at the first diagnosis of hyperthyroidism, before any ophthalmopathy symptoms had appeared. PBMCs were separated from roughly 9.6 ml of fresh peripheral blood using Ficoll-Paque density gradient centrifugation. Progressor patients were initially diagnosed with Graves' hyperthyroidism and developed ophthalmopathy during follow-up. Total RNA was extracted with Trizol reagent, and quality was checked on an Agilent 2100 Bioanalyzer.

TCR beta CDR3 regions were amplified from RNA transcripts. The TCR CDR3 was subjected to a first round of RT-PCR using the HTBI primer set and the Qiagen OneStep RT-PCR kit. Libraries were constructed in a second round of multiplex PCR, after which size selection and purification were performed. The libraries were sequenced on an Illumina HiSeq2000 using paired-end 100 bp reads. As for how the authors treated the data: SOAPnuke was used to process the raw data, throwing out any read that contained adapters or uncalled bases, had a mean Phred below 15, or lacked an exact constant-primer or identifier match. COPE v1.2.5 was used to merge the high-quality paired reads, and each unique nucleotide sequence was defined as a clonotype. MiTCR v1.1 was used to align clonotypes to the IMGT TRBV, TRBD and TRBJ reference segments. The analysis was restricted to V-J combinations with a frequency above 0.0001, which together covered roughly 99% of the repertoires. The TCS score was defined as the ratio of F50 (clonal expansion) to E x V (chaos), calculated using BLOSUM62-based TCRdist between CDR3 peptides within each V-J. Welch's t-statistics and random forest reduced roughly 540 V-J features to 10 to 15, which were used in a naive Bayes classifier (R e1071). TCRdb reanalyzed the raw reads on its own, using fastp at Q25 for trimming and MiXCR for clone calling, and kept in-frame beta chains. For every CDR3 protein sequence, its rows merge into one entry that carries the most common genes and DNA. It is TCRdb's table, rather than the study itself, that gives the V and J calls and clone size. The sample yields some 600,000 distinct CDR3 sequences; about 14% were counted once. The ten largest clones add up to less than 6% of the sample.

Reading the germline V gene gives CDR1 MDHEN and CDR2 SYDVKM. The V and J ends are trimmed by 3 bases and 1 base, leaving 10 bases between them. The CDR3 holds 15 amino acids from the cysteine to the phenylalanine. Of all the DNA, just the CDR3 is kept, 45 bases in frame from base 1. The specimen sequenced was blood. This chain is built from TRBV28 and TRBJ1-5, with TRBD1 tentatively as D gene (5 bases match). The sequence was obtained from a woman in her thirties with Graves' hyperthyroidism that later progressed to Graves' ophthalmopathy. The base sequence is TGTGCCAGCAGTTTGGGGGGTCTGAGCAATCAGCCCCAGCATTTT. It is translated as CASSLGGLSNQPQHF.